These T cell receptor beta chains were read from a single sample in a study of T cells after yellow fever vaccination. One entry per CDR3 protein results from TCRdb running MiXCR on the 5' RACE reads. The table lists 500,000 to 650,000 distinct CDR3 sequences, approximately 16% of them singletons. The material sequenced was PBMCs, taken 4 to 5 days after the first yellow fever vaccination. These receptors came from a man aged 18 to 30 who received the YFV17D yellow fever vaccine. Both conserved end residues are part of each CDR3. The D gene is left open where the match is weak. A row's size may be missing; if present it is once, few, many or a size class.

V gene	D gene	clone size	J gene	CDR3 protein	CDR3 DNA
TRBV5-1	-	-	TRBJ1-1	CASSLEGRLIEAFF	TGCGCCAGCAGCTTGGAGGGTAGACTTATTGAAGCTTTCTTT
TRBV2	TRBD1	once	TRBJ2-2	CASRNDREYRNTGELFF	TGTGCCAGCAGGAACGACAGGGAATATCGCAACACCGGGGAGCTGTTTTTT
TRBV6-2/TRBV6-3	TRBD1	-	TRBJ2-5	CASRGTGGEETQYF	TGTGCCAGCAGGGGGACAGGCGGAGAAGAGACCCAGTACTTC
TRBV5-6	TRBD1	few	TRBJ1-2	CASYLSGTGKGYTF	TGTGCCAGCTACTTATCCGGGACAGGCAAAGGCTACACCTTC
TRBV9	TRBD2	-	TRBJ2-3	CASSERAGENTDTQYF	TGTGCCAGCAGCGAGAGAGCGGGGGAAAACACAGATACGCAGTATTTT
TRBV15	-	few	TRBJ2-2	CATSRDPRQLPGELFF	TGTGCCACCAGCAGAGACCCTCGCCAGCTCCCCGGGGAGCTGTTTTTT
TRBV5-1	-	few	TRBJ1-6	CASSLVGGDNSPLHF	TGCGCCAGCAGCTTGGTAGGAGGGGATAATTCACCCCTCCACTTT
TRBV5-6	-	-	TRBJ2-2	CASSIRDKNTGELFF	TGTGCCAGCTCAATCCGGGACAAAAACACCGGGGAGCTGTTTTTT
TRBV12-3/TRBV12-4	-	few	TRBJ1-1	CASSLDFLAYNTEAFF	TGTGCCAGCAGTTTAGACTTCCTCGCCTACAACACTGAAGCTTTCTTT
TRBV15	-	few	TRBJ2-1	CATSRGWGYNEQFF	TGTGCCACCAGCAGAGGGTGGGGCTACAATGAGCAGTTCTTC
TRBV5-1	TRBD1	few	TRBJ2-7	CASSLEGQGVYEQYF	TGCGCCAGCAGCTTGGAGGGACAGGGGGTCTACGAGCAGTACTTC
TRBV20-1	-	-	TRBJ2-3	CSAAGHPDTDTQYF	TGCAGTGCTGCTGGACATCCGGACACAGATACGCAGTATTTT
TRBV27	-	-	TRBJ1-1	CASSTYQGTEAFF	TGTGCCAGCAGTACTTACCAGGGCACTGAAGCTTTCTTT
TRBV12-3/TRBV12-4	-	-	TRBJ2-7	CASSFTRSYEQYF	TGTGCCAGCAGTTTTACCCGCTCCTACGAGCAGTACTTC
TRBV20-1	TRBD1	many	TRBJ1-2	CSVSQPGQGADGYTF	TGCAGTGTTAGTCAACCGGGACAGGGGGCGGATGGCTACACCTTC
TRBV20-1	-	many	TRBJ2-5	CSARERGPFETQYF	TGCAGTGCTAGAGAGAGGGGTCCCTTTGAGACCCAGTACTTC
TRBV7-2	-	-	TRBJ2-7	CASSLAQLPGEQYF	TGTGCCAGCAGCTTAGCGCAACTGCCCGGCGAGCAGTACTTC
TRBV7-8	-	-	TRBJ1-3	CASSVGTHTGGNTIYF	TGTGCCAGCAGCGTCGGGACCCACACGGGTGGAAACACCATATATTTT
TRBV7-8	-	few	TRBJ2-3	CASNPGGHTDTQYF	TGTGCCAGCAATCCGGGGGGACATACAGATACGCAGTATTTT
TRBV20-1	TRBD1	-	TRBJ1-2	CSARGQPINYGYTF	TGCAGTGCTAGGGGACAGCCGATTAACTATGGCTACACCTTC
TRBV7-9	-	few	TRBJ2-3	CASTLGPHTQYF	TGTGCCAGCACCCTCGGGCCCCATACGCAGTATTTT
TRBV11-2	TRBD1	few	TRBJ2-1	CASSLDRHNEQFF	TGTGCCAGCAGCTTGGACAGGCACAATGAGCAGTTCTTC
TRBV5-4	-	few	TRBJ2-3	CASNHGAGSTDTQYF	TGTGCCAGCAACCACGGGGCCGGGAGCACAGATACGCAGTATTTT
TRBV5-1	-	few	TRBJ1-1	CASSPRGGRNTEAFF	TGCGCCAGCAGCCCACGGGGAGGTCGGAACACTGAAGCTTTCTTT
TRBV5-1	-	few	TRBJ2-1	CASSFLDPGWNNEQFF	TGCGCCAGCAGCTTCCTCGATCCAGGGTGGAACAATGAGCAGTTCTTC
TRBV3-1	-	-	TRBJ1-2	CASSYRDNSGYTF	TGTGCCAGCAGCTACCGGGACAATTCTGGCTACACCTTC
TRBV9	-	-	TRBJ2-3	CASSVGGALPGADTQYF	TGTGCCAGCAGCGTGGGGGGGGCGCTCCCCGGGGCAGATACGCAGTATTTT
TRBV20-1	TRBD2	few	TRBJ2-3	CSAPGLALSTDTQYF	TGCAGTGCCCCGGGACTAGCTCTCAGCACAGATACGCAGTATTTT
TRBV5-1	-	few	TRBJ2-3	CASSLVEDFTDTQYF	TGCGCCAGCAGCTTGGTCGAGGATTTCACAGATACGCAGTATTTT
TRBV4-3	TRBD1	few	TRBJ2-7	CASSATGAHEQYF	TGCGCCAGCAGCGCGACAGGGGCCCACGAGCAGTACTTC
TRBV15	TRBD2	-	TRBJ2-5	CATSTGLAGGGETQYF	TGTGCCACCAGCACGGGACTAGCGGGGGGAGGAGAGACCCAGTACTTC
TRBV6-2/TRBV6-3	-	-	TRBJ2-3	CAITGGRKDTQYF	TGTGCCATCACCGGAGGCCGTAAAGATACGCAGTATTTT
TRBV7-9	TRBD1	few	TRBJ2-1	CASSLSDRVDEQFF	TGTGCCAGCAGCTTATCAGACAGGGTCGATGAGCAGTTCTTC
TRBV7-9	-	-	TRBJ2-7	CATSPGVVNEQYF	TGTGCCACGTCACCCGGCGTGGTCAACGAGCAGTACTTC
TRBV5-1	-	few	TRBJ2-7	CASSPAGASSYEQYF	TGCGCCAGCAGCCCCGCGGGGGCCAGCTCCTACGAGCAGTACTTC
TRBV30	TRBD2	few	TRBJ2-3	CAWRPRGGAGDTQYF	TGTGCCTGGAGACCCCGGGGGGGCGCGGGAGATACGCAGTATTTT
TRBV4-3	-	-	TRBJ2-5	CASSQEGTGQETQYF	TGCGCCAGCAGCCAAGAAGGCACGGGGCAAGAGACCCAGTACTTC
TRBV29-1	-	-	TRBJ1-1	CSVLEVGNTEAFF	TGCAGCGTACTCGAGGTGGGGAACACTGAAGCTTTCTTT
TRBV2	TRBD1	-	TRBJ2-3	CASRGQPDTQYF	TGTGCCAGCAGGGGACAGCCAGATACGCAGTATTTT
TRBV5-4	-	few	TRBJ2-3	CASSLEVGTDTQYF	TGTGCCAGCAGCTTGGAGGTGGGCACAGATACGCAGTATTTT
TRBV9	-	few	TRBJ2-1	CASSVWGGRNEQFF	TGTGCCAGCAGCGTGTGGGGGGGCCGGAATGAGCAGTTCTTC
TRBV27	-	-	TRBJ1-1	CASSLSPDTEAFF	TGTGCCAGCAGTTTAAGCCCGGACACTGAAGCTTTCTTT
TRBV7-9	TRBD2	-	TRBJ2-3	CASSPTSGGGDTQYF	TGTGCCAGCAGTCCGACTAGCGGGGGTGGAGATACGCAGTATTTT
TRBV7-8	-	few	TRBJ2-3	CATRTAVYRTDTQYF	TGTGCCACCCGAACGGCAGTGTATCGCACAGATACGCAGTATTTT
TRBV6-1	-	many	TRBJ2-2	CASWRGDTGELFF	TGTGCCAGCTGGCGGGGAGACACCGGGGAGCTGTTTTTT
TRBV6-2/TRBV6-3	-	few	TRBJ2-1	CASSKRVEQFF	TGTGCCAGCTCCAAGCGGGTTGAGCAGTTCTTC
TRBV29-1	-	-	TRBJ2-7	CSVSGGGLYEQYF	TGCAGCGTTTCTGGCGGTGGCCTCTACGAGCAGTACTTC
TRBV12-3/TRBV12-4	-	few	TRBJ2-3	CASSLGGRYTDTQYF	TGTGCCAGCAGTTTAGGGGGGAGGTATACAGATACGCAGTATTTT
TRBV7-2	-	-	TRBJ2-1	CASSPTREPNEQFF	TGTGCCAGCAGCCCGACCCGGGAGCCCAATGAGCAGTTCTTC
TRBV29-1	-	-	TRBJ1-1	CSVSGTEAFF	TGCAGCGTCTCCGGAACTGAAGCTTTCTTT
TRBV7-2	-	few	TRBJ2-3	CASSLATLGTGTDTQYF	TGTGCCAGCAGCTTAGCGACCTTGGGGACGGGCACAGATACGCAGTATTTT
TRBV5-1	TRBD2	many	TRBJ2-5	CASSFLAGGQETQYF	TGCGCCAGCAGCTTCCTAGCGGGGGGGCAAGAGACCCAGTACTTC
TRBV12-3/TRBV12-4	-	few	TRBJ2-4	CASSLGGPEAKNIQYF	TGTGCCAGCAGCTTGGGCGGTCCTGAGGCCAAAAACATTCAGTACTTC